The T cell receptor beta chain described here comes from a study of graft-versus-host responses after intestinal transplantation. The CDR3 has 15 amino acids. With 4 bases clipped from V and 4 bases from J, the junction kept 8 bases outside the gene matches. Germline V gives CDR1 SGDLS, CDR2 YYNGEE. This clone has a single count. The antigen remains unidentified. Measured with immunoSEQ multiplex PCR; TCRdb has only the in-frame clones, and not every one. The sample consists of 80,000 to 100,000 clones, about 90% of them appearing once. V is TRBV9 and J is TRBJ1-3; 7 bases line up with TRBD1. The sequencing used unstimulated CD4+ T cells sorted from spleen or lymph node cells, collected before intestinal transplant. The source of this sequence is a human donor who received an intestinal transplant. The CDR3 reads CASSSRGLDGNTIYF. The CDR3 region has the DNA TGTGCCAGCAGCTCCAGGGGGTTGGACGGAAACACCATATATTTT.